This TCR beta chain was recorded in a study of blood T cell repertoires in COVID-19. This table comes from immunoSEQ multiplex PCR, and its TCRdb copy is limited to in-frame clones, with some not included. The sample holds hundreds of thousands of clones, roughly nine tenths seen once. The receptor was derived from a man aged 25 to 40 who had recovered from COVID-19. The sequenced sample was PBMCs or T cells enriched from blood (not recorded which).

The CDR3 coding sequence is TGTGCCAGCTCACCACCGGGCCGTGGGTTGAACACTGAAGCTTTCTTT. It translates to CASSPPGRGLNTEAFF. The chain uses TRBV18 and TRBJ1-1; D unresolved. This CDR3 has 16 amino acids. Germline CDR1 KGHSH, CDR2 LQKENI. V lost 0 bases and J 0 bases, leaving 11 bases between the germline ends.